These T cell receptor beta chains were read from a single sample in a study of early T cells in non-severe SARS-CoV-2 infection. TCRdb recomputed calls from the 5' RACE reads with MiXCR, one row per CDR3 protein. The sample has roughly 77,000 distinct CDR3 sequences, around 12% seen once. The sequencing sample was made of whole blood. The receptor source for this set is an adult who was a healthcare worker with PCR-confirmed SARS-CoV-2 infection or an uninfected control (not recorded which). The CDR3 runs from the conserved cysteine through the conserved F or W. D genes are given only for firm matches. The size field is filled for only some rows; it gives once, few, many or a size class.

d_gene,j_gene,abundance,v_gene,CDR3aa,CDR3nt
TRBD1,TRBJ1-2,many,TRBV7-9,CASSSDREANYGYTF,TGTGCCAGCAGCTCGGACAGGGAGGCTAACTATGGCTACACCTTC
-,TRBJ1-2,-,TRBV12-3/TRBV12-4,CASSPRGGNYGYTF,TGTGCCAGCAGTCCGAGGGGCGGGAACTATGGCTACACCTTC
TRBD2,TRBJ2-1,-,TRBV5-4,CASSPKGLAATRDEQFF,TGTGCCAGCAGCCCGAAGGGACTAGCGGCTACTAGGGATGAGCAGTTCTTC
TRBD1,TRBJ2-3,-,TRBV3-1,CASSQPQGGHTQYF,TGTGCCAGCAGCCAACCACAAGGGGGCCATACGCAGTATTTT
-,TRBJ1-6,-,TRBV7-2,CASSPRQSSYNSPLHF,TGTGCCAGCAGCCCAAGACAGAGCTCCTATAATTCACCCCTCCACTTT
-,TRBJ2-3,many,TRBV5-1,CASSLDPPESGGNTDTQYF,TGCGCCAGCAGCTTGGACCCCCCAGAGAGCGGAGGCAACACAGATACGCAGTATTTT
-,TRBJ2-3,few,TRBV9,CASSVAGFGTRLYF,TGTGCCAGCAGCGTAGCCGGATTCGGGACAAGGTTGTATTTT
-,TRBJ2-7,-,TRBV4-1,CASSQESLTYEQYF,TGCGCCAGCAGCCAAGAGAGCCTTACCTACGAGCAGTACTTC
-,TRBJ2-7,-,TRBV4-1,CASSQPRTPGEQYF,TGCGCCAGCAGCCAACCCCGGACGCCTGGCGAGCAGTACTTC
-,TRBJ2-2,many,TRBV15,CATSRDRRAIGELFF,TGTGCCACCAGCAGAGATCGAAGGGCAATCGGGGAGCTGTTTTTT
-,TRBJ1-5,-,TRBV7-8,CASSLEGGNQPQHF,TGTGCCAGCAGCTTAGAAGGGGGCAATCAGCCCCAGCATTTT
-,TRBJ2-7,few,TRBV12-3/TRBV12-4,CASSLWGQGYEQYF,TGTGCCAGCAGTTTGTGGGGACAAGGCTACGAGCAGTACTTC
-,TRBJ1-2,many,TRBV27,CASSSRSPSGGDYGYTF,TGTGCCAGCAGTTCCCGGTCACCCTCTGGGGGCGACTATGGCTACACCTTC
-,TRBJ2-1,many,TRBV27,CASSFRDSFRNEQFF,TGTGCCAGCAGTTTCCGGGACTCCTTTCGGAATGAGCAGTTCTTC
-,TRBJ2-6,many,TRBV11-2,CASSLELSGANVLTF,TGTGCCAGCAGCTTAGAGCTATCTGGGGCCAACGTCCTGACTTTC
TRBD2,TRBJ2-5,few,TRBV2,CASRKGSGGRETQYF,TGTGCCAGCAGGAAAGGAAGCGGGGGGAGAGAGACCCAGTACTTC
TRBD1,TRBJ1-1,few,TRBV3-1,CASRQGRPGRGPTEAFF,TGTGCCAGCAGGCAAGGAAGGCCGGGCAGGGGGCCCACTGAAGCTTTCTTT
TRBD2,TRBJ2-2,-,TRBV6-6,CASSYLVRGAGELFF,TGTGCCAGCAGTTACCTGGTCCGGGGGGCCGGGGAGCTGTTTTTT
-,TRBJ1-5,few,TRBV5-5,CASSLAPRGHHQPQHF,TGTGCCAGCAGCTTGGCCCCCCGGGGGCACCATCAGCCCCAGCATTTT
TRBD2,TRBJ2-1,many,TRBV7-3,CASSLSGGPNEQFF,TGTGCCAGCAGCTTATCGGGGGGGCCGAATGAGCAGTTCTTC
-,TRBJ1-1,-,TRBV5-1,CASSLSGRGSMNTEAFF,TGCGCCAGCAGCTTGTCGGGGAGGGGGAGCATGAACACTGAAGCTTTCTTT
TRBD2,TRBJ2-1,many,TRBV9,CASSVDAGGSINEQFF,TGTGCCAGCAGCGTAGATGCGGGAGGCTCCATCAATGAGCAGTTCTTC
-,TRBJ1-1,once,TRBV3-1,CASSQKVSTVLNEAFF,TGTGCCAGCAGCCAAAAGGTCTCGACAGTCCTCAATGAAGCTTTCTTT
-,TRBJ2-1,many,TRBV18,CASSPGWEQFF,TGTGCCAGCTCACCTGGTTGGGAGCAGTTCTTC
TRBD2,TRBJ2-2,few,TRBV19,CASREGGPRELFF,TGTGCCAGCAGGGAGGGTGGCCCGCGAGAGCTGTTTTTT
-,TRBJ2-6,many,TRBV3-1,CASSHSDSGANVLTF,TGTGCCAGCAGCCATAGCGACTCTGGGGCCAACGTCCTGACTTTC
TRBD1,TRBJ1-1,-,TRBV11-3,CATAGQAMTEAFF,TGTGCCACCGCGGGACAGGCTATGACTGAAGCTTTCTTT
-,TRBJ1-1,many,TRBV7-9,CASSLAADSTEAFF,TGTGCCAGCAGCTTAGCAGCAGATAGCACTGAAGCTTTCTTT
-,TRBJ2-1,few,TRBV11-3,CASSMSSYNEQFF,TGTGCCAGCAGCATGAGCTCCTACAATGAGCAGTTCTTC
TRBD1,TRBJ1-2,many,TRBV7-9,CASSLRQGQSYGYTF,TGTGCCAGCAGCCTCAGACAGGGACAGAGCTATGGCTACACCTTC
-,TRBJ2-1,few,TRBV7-9,CASSLGQTKNEQFF,TGTGCCAGCAGCTTAGGACAGACGAAAAATGAGCAGTTCTTC
-,TRBJ1-1,few,TRBV27,CASSLSPSTEAFF,TGTGCCAGCAGTTTATCTCCGTCCACTGAAGCTTTCTTT
TRBD1,TRBJ2-5,few,TRBV7-9,CASSLVGPGGTQYF,TGTGCCAGCAGCTTAGTAGGCCCAGGGGGGACCCAGTACTTC
-,TRBJ2-7,many,TRBV29-1,CSVDSGIGTYEQYF,TGCAGCGTTGATTCCGGGATTGGAACCTACGAGCAGTACTTC
TRBD1,TRBJ2-1,many,TRBV5-1,CASSSRGPRAQNEQFF,TGCGCCAGCAGCTCGAGGGGGCCCAGAGCTCAGAATGAGCAGTTCTTC